The source of this TCR beta chain is a study of technical replicates of blood from a handful of donors. Trimming removed 0 bases at V and 7 bases at J, with 9 bases between. CDR3 size: 13 residues. Germline assignment: CDR1 MGHRA and CDR2 YSYEKL. TCRdb's copy holds only in-frame clones and misses some; the assay was immunoSEQ multiplex PCR. The table lists 76,000 or so clones, 91% of them singletons. This receptor was obtained from a human donor in good health. Material for sequencing was T cells isolated from PBMCs. The chain combines TRBV4-1 with TRBJ2-5; no clear D. CDR3 residues: CASSQEIPGTQYF. The CDR3 DNA is TGCGCCAGCAGCCAAGAAATTCCGGGGACCCAGTACTTC.